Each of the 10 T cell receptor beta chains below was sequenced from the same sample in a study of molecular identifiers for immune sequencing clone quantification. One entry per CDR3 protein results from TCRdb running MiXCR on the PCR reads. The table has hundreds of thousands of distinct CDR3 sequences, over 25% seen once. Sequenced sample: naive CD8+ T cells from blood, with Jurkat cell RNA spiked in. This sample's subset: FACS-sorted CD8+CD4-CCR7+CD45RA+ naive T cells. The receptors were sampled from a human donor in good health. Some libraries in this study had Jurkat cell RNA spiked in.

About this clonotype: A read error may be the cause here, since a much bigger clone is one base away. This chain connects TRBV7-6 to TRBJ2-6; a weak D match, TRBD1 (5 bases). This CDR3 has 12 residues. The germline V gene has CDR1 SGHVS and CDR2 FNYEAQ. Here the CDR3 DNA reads TGTGCCAGCGTATCTGGGGCCACCGTCCTGACTTTC. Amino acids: CASVSGATVLTF.

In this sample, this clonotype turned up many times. As DNA, the CDR3 is TGTGCCAGCAGCTCGCAGACAGACTATGACTATGGCTACACCTTC. This codes for CASSSQTDYDYGYTF. The chain combines TRBV7-9 with TRBJ1-2; TRBD1 might be the D (5 bases). This CDR3 comprises 15 residues. Germline CDR1 is SEHNR and CDR2 is FQNEAQ (reference sequence). V was shortened by 4 bases and J by 3 bases, with 15 bases between the two germline ends.

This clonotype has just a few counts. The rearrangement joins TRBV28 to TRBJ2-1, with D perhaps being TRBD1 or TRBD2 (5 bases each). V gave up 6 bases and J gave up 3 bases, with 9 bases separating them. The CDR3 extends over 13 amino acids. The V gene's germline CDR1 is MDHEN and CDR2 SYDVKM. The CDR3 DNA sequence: TGTGCCAGCAGCGGGGACCACTACAATGAGCAGTTCTTC. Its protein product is CASSGDHYNEQFF.

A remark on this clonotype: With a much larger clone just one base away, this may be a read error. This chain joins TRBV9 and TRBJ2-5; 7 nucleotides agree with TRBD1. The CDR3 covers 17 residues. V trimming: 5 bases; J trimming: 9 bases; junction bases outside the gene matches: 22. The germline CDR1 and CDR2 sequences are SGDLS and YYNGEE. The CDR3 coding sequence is TGTGCCAGCAGTGGGGGTCTCGGGACAGCTGAGACGGAGGCCCAGTACTTC. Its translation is CASSGGLGTAETEAQYF.

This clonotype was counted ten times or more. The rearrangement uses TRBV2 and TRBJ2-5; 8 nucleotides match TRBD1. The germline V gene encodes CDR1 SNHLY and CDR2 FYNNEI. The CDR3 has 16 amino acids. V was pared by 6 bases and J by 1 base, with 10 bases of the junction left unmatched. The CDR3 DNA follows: TGTGCCAGCAGATTCCACTCAGACAGGGGCCAAGAGACCCAGTACTTC. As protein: CASRFHSDRGQETQYF. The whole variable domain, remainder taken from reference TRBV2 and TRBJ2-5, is EPEVTQTPSHQVTQMGQEVILRCVPISNHLYFYWYRQILGQKVEFLVSFYNNEISEKSEIFDDQFSVERPDGSNFTLKIRSTKLEDSAMYFCASRFHSDRGQETQYFGPGTRLLVL.

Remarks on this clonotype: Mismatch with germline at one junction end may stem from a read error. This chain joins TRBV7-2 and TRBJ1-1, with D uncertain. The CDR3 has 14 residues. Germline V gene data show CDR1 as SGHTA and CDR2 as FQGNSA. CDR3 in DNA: TGTGCCAGCGGCTTAAGTGACATCGGCACTGAAGCTTTCTTT. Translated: CASGLSDIGTEAFF.

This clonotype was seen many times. The CDR3 DNA sequence: TGCAGTGCTAGAGTGGGTCGGGATACGCAGTATTTT. It is translated as CSARVGRDTQYF. The V and J genes are TRBV20-1 and TRBJ2-3; D gene unclear. The CDR3 extends over 12 amino acids. Germline V gives CDR1 DFQATT, CDR2 SNEGSKA (reference sequence). The V gene lost 1 base and the J gene lost 6 bases, with 8 bases spanning the gap.

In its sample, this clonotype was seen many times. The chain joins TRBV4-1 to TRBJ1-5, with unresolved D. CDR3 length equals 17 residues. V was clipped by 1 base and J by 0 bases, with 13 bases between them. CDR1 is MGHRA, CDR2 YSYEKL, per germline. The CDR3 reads CASSQGRERGSNQPQHF. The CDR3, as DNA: TGCGCCAGCAGCCAAGGACGCGAACGGGGTAGCAATCAGCCCCAGCATTTT.

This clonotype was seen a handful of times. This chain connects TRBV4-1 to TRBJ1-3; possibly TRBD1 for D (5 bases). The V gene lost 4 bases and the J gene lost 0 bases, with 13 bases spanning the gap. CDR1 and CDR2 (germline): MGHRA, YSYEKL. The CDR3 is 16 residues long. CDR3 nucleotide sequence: TGCGCCAGCAGCCTCAGGGTAAAAGGCTCTGGAAACACCATATATTTT. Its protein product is CASSLRVKGSGNTIYF.

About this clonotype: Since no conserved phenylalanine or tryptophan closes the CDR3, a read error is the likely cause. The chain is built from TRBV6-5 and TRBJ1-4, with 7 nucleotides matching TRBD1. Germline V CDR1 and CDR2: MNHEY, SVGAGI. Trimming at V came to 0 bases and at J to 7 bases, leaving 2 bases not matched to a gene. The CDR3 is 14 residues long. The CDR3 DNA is TGTGCCAGCAGTTACTCGACAGGGCCTGAAAAACTGTTTTAT. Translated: CASSYSTGPEKLFY.